The 30 T cell receptor beta chains given below trace back to one sample, sequenced in a study of blood T cell repertoires in COVID-19. Sequencing used immunoSEQ multiplex PCR; TCRdb keeps in-frame clones, though not all of them. Among about 83,000 clones, about 86% were seen once, and the ten largest hold around a fifth. Sequencing was performed on peripheral blood. The receptors originated from a woman of 80 years or more in a cohort sampled during active or convalescent COVID-19.

This clone was counted a single time. The genes are TRBV5-4 and TRBJ2-3; D is possibly TRBD2 (6 bases). Germline lookup yields CDR1 SGHNT and CDR2 YYREEE (reference sequence). The CDR3 extends over 13 amino acids. V was clipped by 5 bases and J by 4 bases, with 11 bases between them. CDR3 coding DNA: TGTGCCAGCAGACTGACTAGTTCAGATACGCAGTATTTT. Translation gives CASRLTSSDTQYF.

V gene TRBV7-9 combines with J gene TRBJ1-4, with a weak D call TRBD1 (6 bases). V lost 5 bases, J lost 10 bases, and 17 bases lay in between. This CDR3 comprises 14 residues. Germline V lookup: CDR1 SEHNR, CDR2 FQNEAQ (reference sequence). CDR3 loop: CASSLRGGGGKLFF. The CDR3 coding sequence is TGTGCCAGCAGCCTAAGGGGGGGCGGTGGAAAACTGTTTTTT.

The chain couples TRBV5-1 to TRBJ2-7; the D gene is possibly TRBD1 (6 bases). The CDR3 runs to 12 residues. Between the trimmed V and J ends, which lost 1 base and 5 bases, there was a span of 7 bases. Per the germline V gene, CDR1 is SGHRS and CDR2 is YFSETQ. The CDR3 protein is CASSLHRDEQYV. CDR3 bases: TGCGCCAGCAGCTTGCACAGGGACGAGCAGTACGTC.

This rearrangement joins TRBV11-1 to TRBJ1-2; D may be TRBD1 (6 bases). The CDR3 consists of 13 residues. Trimming left V 5 bases short and J 3 bases short, with 10 bases between. The germline CDR1 and CDR2 sequences are SGHAT and FQDESV (reference sequence). The CDR3 DNA follows: TGTGCCAGCAGCCCGGACAGCTACTATGGCTACACCTTC. This encodes CASSPDSYYGYTF.

The rearrangement links TRBV5-1 to TRBJ2-7; 7 bases match TRBD1. Per germline, CDR1 SGHRS and CDR2 YFSETQ. The CDR3 is 16 amino acids. Unmatched junction bases numbered 10, after V lost 3 bases and J lost 1 base. CDR3 sequence reads: CASSYGPGTVSYEQYF. Here the CDR3 DNA reads TGCGCCAGCAGCTACGGACCCGGGACAGTTTCCTACGAGCAGTACTTC.

CDR3 coding DNA: TGTGCCAGCAGTTCAATCAGGGATGGCTACACCTTC. Residues: CASSSIRDGYTF. This chain uses TRBV27 with TRBJ1-2, with D possibly being TRBD1 (5 bases). The CDR3 is made up of 12 amino acids. V dropped 4 bases and J dropped 6 bases, with 9 bases sitting between them. Germline lookup yields CDR1 MNHEY and CDR2 SMNVEV (reference sequence).

The rearrangement links TRBV6-5 to TRBJ1-1; no clear D. Germline CDR1 is MNHEY and CDR2 is SVGAGI. Trimming cost V 6 bases and J 1 base, with 9 bases left between them. CDR3 length: 13 amino acids. The CDR3 sequence is CASRPPGNTEAFF. CDR3 sequence (DNA): TGTGCCAGCAGACCACCAGGGAACACTGAAGCTTTCTTT.

The V and J genes are TRBV3-1 (or the pseudogene TRBV3-2) and TRBJ2-3; 11 bases fit TRBD2. The germline gives CDR1 LGHDT, CDR2 YNNKEL (reference sequence). The CDR3 is 16 amino acids. J lost 5 bases, V lost 6 bases, and 10 bases had no gene match. The CDR3 reads CASSLISGRVGDTQYF. The CDR3 nucleotides read TGTGCCAGCAGTCTAATTAGCGGGAGGGTTGGAGATACGCAGTATTTT.

The chain carries TRBV5-1 and TRBJ1-1; the match to TRBD1 covers 9 bases. The CDR3 loop spans 15 amino acids. CDR1 and CDR2 from the germline V gene are SGHRS and YFSETQ. V dropped 0 bases and J dropped 5; count of bases not matched to a gene: 5. The CDR3 coding sequence is TGCGCCAGCAGCTTGGATAGACAGGGGGGGACTGAAGCTTTCTTT. The encoded protein is CASSLDRQGGTEAFF.

J is TRBJ1-2 and V is TRBV10-2; TRBD1 aligns across 9 bases. After removal of 5 bases from V and 2 bases from J, the junction contained 9 bases not matched to a gene. Germline V gene data show CDR1 as WSHSY and CDR2 as SAAADI. CDR3 size: 16 residues. This CDR3 reads CASSSIRTGENYGYTF. CDR3 sequence (DNA): TGCGCCAGCAGTTCGATTCGGACAGGGGAAAACTATGGCTACACCTTC.

This chain links TRBV7-9 with TRBJ1-1; D is possibly TRBD1 (6 bases). Per the germline V gene, CDR1 is SEHNR and CDR2 is FQNEAQ (reference sequence). The CDR3 contains 18 residues. The V and J ends lost 4 bases and 5 bases respectively, with 26 bases between them. The DNA for the CDR3 is TGTGCCAGCAGCTCAGTGTCCGGATGGGACAACCCCTTGACTGAAGCTTTCTTT. Translation: CASSSVSGWDNPLTEAFF.

The count of this clone is one. The rearrangement links TRBV5-1 to TRBJ1-5; D gene unclear. The V and J ends lost 4 bases and 1 base respectively, with 15 bases between them. There are 16 residues in the CDR3. Germline V lookup: CDR1 SGHRS, CDR2 YFSETQ. This CDR3 reads CASSPGGGNSNQPQHF. As DNA, the CDR3 is TGCGCCAGCAGCCCCGGAGGAGGGAACAGCAATCAGCCCCAGCATTTT. Based on the CDR3 plus reference TRBV5-1 and TRBJ1-5, the full variable domain is KAGVTQTPRYLIKTRGQQVTLSCSPISGHRSVSWYQQTPGQGLQFLFEYFSETQRNKGNFPGRFSGRQFSNSRSEMNVSTLELGDSALYLCASSPGGGNSNQPQHFGDGTRLSIL.

The CDR3 loop reads CAAGDRALAKNIQYF. The CDR3 DNA is TGTGCCGCCGGGGACAGGGCCCTAGCCAAAAACATTCAGTACTTC. This sequence joins TRBV15 and TRBJ2-4, with TRBD1 matching 9 bases. Germline V CDR1 and CDR2: LNHNV, YYDKDF (reference sequence). The J segment lost 0 bases and the V segment lost 11 bases, leaving 8 bases of the junction unmatched. This CDR3 contains 15 residues.

The chain has TRBV15 and TRBJ2-4; 11 bases align to TRBD1. V gave up 0 bases and J gave up 8 bases; unmatched junction bases: 9. CDR1 LNHNV and CDR2 YYDKDF come from the germline V gene (reference sequence). The CDR3 covers 17 residues. This CDR3 is CATSRDERTGGNYIQYF. CDR3 DNA: TGTGCCACCAGCAGAGATGAAAGGACAGGGGGCAATTACATTCAGTACTTC. The full variable domain, its missing parts supplied by reference TRBV15 and TRBJ2-4, is DAMVIQNPRYQVTQFGKPVTLSCSQTLNHNVMYWYQQKSSQAPKLLFHYYDKDFNNEADTPDNFQSRRPNTSFCFLDIRSPGLGDTAMYLCATSRDERTGGNYIQYFGAGTRLSVL.

The chain combines TRBV11-2 with TRBJ2-1, with 8 bases identical to TRBD1. Per the germline V gene, CDR1 is SGHAT and CDR2 is FQNNGV. With 2 bases clipped from V and 0 bases from J, the junction kept 6 bases outside the gene matches. CDR3 length: 17 amino acids. CDR3 in amino acids: CASSLQGAGSSYNEQFF. In DNA form, the CDR3 reads TGTGCCAGCAGCTTACAGGGGGCGGGTAGCTCCTACAATGAGCAGTTCTTC.

This chain connects TRBV5-1 to TRBJ2-1, with 9 bases matching TRBD1. Germline assignment: CDR1 SGHRS and CDR2 YFSETQ. After removal of 2 bases from V and 3 bases from J, the junction contained 6 bases not matched to a gene. This CDR3 comprises 16 residues. In nucleotides, the CDR3 is TGCGCCAGCAGCTTATTACAGGGGGCTAACTACAATGAGCAGTTCTTC. Protein sequence: CASSLLQGANYNEQFF.

In DNA, the CDR3 is TGTGCCAGCACCCGCGGGAAAGCTGGTGAGCAGTTCTTC. This gives the protein CASTRGKAGEQFF. This chain connects TRBV6-5 to TRBJ2-1, with a tentative D call TRBD2 (6 bases). Trimming removed 7 bases from V and 9 bases from J, with 16 bases in between. This CDR3 is 13 amino acids long. Germline loops: CDR1 MNHEY, CDR2 SVGAGI.

V is TRBV6-6 and J is TRBJ1-1; D gene unclear. Per germline, CDR1 MNHNY and CDR2 SVGAGI (reference sequence). V dropped 4 bases and J dropped 1 base, with 10 bases sitting between them. This CDR3 contains 14 residues. The CDR3 loop reads CASSSLSENTEAFF. The CDR3 nucleotides read TGTGCCAGCAGTTCCCTCTCAGAGAACACTGAAGCTTTCTTT.

The chain couples TRBV5-6 to TRBJ2-7; weak D call: TRBD1 (6 bases). The CDR3 length is 14 residues. Per germline, CDR1 SGHDT and CDR2 YYEEEE. V lost 4 bases and J lost 3, with 14 bases in between. CDR3 loop: CASSPQGIGYEQYF. In DNA, the CDR3 is TGTGCCAGCAGCCCACAGGGAATAGGCTACGAGCAGTACTTC. The entire variable domain, with the rest obtained from reference TRBV5-6 and TRBJ2-7, is as follows: DAGVTQSPTHLIKTRGQQVTLRCSPKSGHDTVSWYQQALGQGPQFIFQYYEEEERQRGNFPDRFSGHQFPNYSSELNVNALLLGDSALYLCASSPQGIGYEQYFGPGTRLTVT.

The chain links TRBV11-3 to TRBJ1-1, with a tentative D call TRBD1 (6 bases). Trimming shortened V by 3 bases and J by 4 bases, and 12 bases separated the two germline ends. The CDR3 runs 14 residues. CDR1 is SGHNT and CDR2 is YENEEA in the germline V gene. CDR3 nucleotide sequence: TGTGCCAGCAGCTTCGGACAGTGGGGCACTGAAGCTTTCTTT. This sequence encodes CASSFGQWGTEAFF.

The sample holds one count of this clone. V gene TRBV24-1 combines with J gene TRBJ2-3, with D maybe TRBD2 (6 bases). The ends were cut back, 0 bases at V and 1 base at J, with 10 bases in the middle. Per the germline V gene, CDR1 is KGHDR and CDR2 is SFDVKD. The CDR3 runs to 16 residues. CDR3 residues: CATSDLRPSGTDTQYF. The CDR3 region has the DNA TGTGCCACCAGTGATTTGCGCCCTAGCGGCACAGATACGCAGTATTTT.

Regarding this clone: Mismatch with germline at one junction end may stem from a read error. The V and J genes are TRBV28 and TRBJ2-3; no reliable D call. Germline lookup yields CDR1 MDHEN and CDR2 SYDVKM. This CDR3 is built from 11 residues. CDR3 protein: CATNLRDTQYF. DNA for the CDR3: TGCGCTACGAACCTTCGGGATACGCAGTATTTT.

The chain couples TRBV5-6 to TRBJ1-1; 10 bases align to TRBD1. V lost 3 bases, J lost 2 bases, and 4 bases stayed unmatched. This CDR3 contains 15 residues. The germline gives CDR1 SGHDT, CDR2 YYEEEE. The CDR3 region has the DNA TGTGCCAGCAGCTCGGGGACAGGGGCAAACACTGAAGCTTTCTTT. Amino acid sequence: CASSSGTGANTEAFF. Full variable domain (remainder filled in from reference TRBV5-6 and TRBJ1-1): DAGVTQSPTHLIKTRGQQVTLRCSPKSGHDTVSWYQQALGQGPQFIFQYYEEEERQRGNFPDRFSGHQFPNYSSELNVNALLLGDSALYLCASSSGTGANTEAFFGQGTRLTVV.

The rearrangement uses TRBV15 and TRBJ1-6; D remains ambiguous. This CDR3 has 16 residues. Germline V lookup: CDR1 LNHNV, CDR2 YYDKDF (reference sequence). V was trimmed by 0 bases and J by 10 bases, leaving 16 bases between them. CDR3 in amino acids: CATSRDSLMGGSPLHF. The DNA for the CDR3 is TGTGCCACCAGCAGAGATAGTTTGATGGGAGGATCACCCCTCCACTTT.

In this sample, this clone turned up once. The rearrangement uses TRBV10-3 and TRBJ2-1, with 13 bases that match TRBD2. V was clipped by 0 bases and J by 12 bases; unmatched bases: 14. The CDR3 has 18 amino acids. Germline lookup yields CDR1 ENHRY and CDR2 SYGVKD. CDR3 bases: TGTGCCATCAGTGAGTCGTTTGGACTAGCGGGAGAGGGGGGGGCGCAGTTCTTC. Its translation is CAISESFGLAGEGGAQFF.

The chain recombines TRBV28 with TRBJ1-5; 9 bases line up with TRBD1. V dropped 5 bases and J dropped 2; count of bases not matched to a gene: 25. The V gene's germline CDR1 is MDHEN and CDR2 SYDVKM. The CDR3 covers 22 residues. Here the CDR3 reads CASSRWDRAPLDGLIGNQPQHF. The CDR3 DNA reads TGTGCCAGCAGTCGATGGGACAGGGCCCCCTTGGATGGCCTTATAGGCAATCAGCCCCAGCATTTT.

The chain joins TRBV24-1 to TRBJ2-1; D perhaps matches TRBD2 (6 bases). The germline V gene encodes CDR1 KGHDR and CDR2 SFDVKD. The CDR3 spans 16 residues. V shed 3 bases and J shed 1 base, with 12 bases lying between them. The CDR3 loop is CATSDNSGLSYNEQFF. CDR3 sequence (DNA): TGTGCCACCAGTGATAATAGCGGCCTATCCTACAATGAGCAGTTCTTC.

The gene calls are TRBV7-9 and TRBJ1-6, with TRBD1 identical over 8 bases. The CDR3 spans 16 residues. V lost 1 base, J lost 10 bases, and 9 bases stayed unmatched. CDR1 and CDR2 from the germline V gene are SEHNR and FQNEAQ (reference sequence). The chain's CDR3 is CASSLGGDRGRSPLHF. Here the CDR3 DNA reads TGTGCCAGCAGCTTAGGGGGAGACAGGGGACGGTCACCCCTCCACTTT.

Only one count was recorded for this clone. The chain carries TRBV14 and TRBJ2-1; no reliable D call. Trimming left V 1 base short and J 4 bases short, with 5 bases between. The CDR3 contains 13 residues. Germline CDR1 and CDR2: SGHDN and FVKESK. The CDR3 sequence: CASSQGLYNEQFF. For the CDR3, the DNA is TGTGCCAGCAGCCAAGGACTGTACAATGAGCAGTTCTTC.

CDR3 coding DNA: TGCGCCAGCAGCTTGGCGGCCTCAAGAGGGGGTGAGCAGTTCTTC. This gives the protein CASSLAASRGGEQFF. The genes are TRBV5-1 and TRBJ2-1, with D tentatively TRBD1 (6 bases). Germline V gene lookup returns CDR1 SGHRS and CDR2 YFSETQ. Trimming took off 0 bases at V and 9 bases at J, with 16 bases between the two ends. The CDR3 extends over 15 amino acids.